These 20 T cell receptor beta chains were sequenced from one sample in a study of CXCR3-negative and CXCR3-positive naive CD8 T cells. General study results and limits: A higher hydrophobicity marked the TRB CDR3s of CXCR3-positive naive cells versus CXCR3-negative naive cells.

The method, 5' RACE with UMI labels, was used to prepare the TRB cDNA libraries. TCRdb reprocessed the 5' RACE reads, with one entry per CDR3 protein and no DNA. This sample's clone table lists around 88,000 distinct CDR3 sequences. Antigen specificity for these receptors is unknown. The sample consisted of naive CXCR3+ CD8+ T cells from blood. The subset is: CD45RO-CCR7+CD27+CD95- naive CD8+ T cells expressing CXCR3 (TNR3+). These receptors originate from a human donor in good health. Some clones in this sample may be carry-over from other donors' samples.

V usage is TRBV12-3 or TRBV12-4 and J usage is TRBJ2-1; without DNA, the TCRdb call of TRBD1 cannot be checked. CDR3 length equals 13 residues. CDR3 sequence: CASTKGHPNEQFF.

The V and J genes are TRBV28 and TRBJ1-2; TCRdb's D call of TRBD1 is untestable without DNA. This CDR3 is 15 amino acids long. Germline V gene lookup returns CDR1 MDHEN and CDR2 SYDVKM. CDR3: CASSHAGQGVDGYTF.

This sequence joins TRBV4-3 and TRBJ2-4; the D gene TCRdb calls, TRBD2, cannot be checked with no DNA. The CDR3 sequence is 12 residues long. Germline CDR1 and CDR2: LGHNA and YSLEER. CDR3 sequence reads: CASTGEGGIQYF.

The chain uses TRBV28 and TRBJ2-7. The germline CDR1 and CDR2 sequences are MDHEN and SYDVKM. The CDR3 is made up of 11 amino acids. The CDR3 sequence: CASSLISEQYF.

This CDR3 reads CASSLVLAGQETQYF. The V call is TRBV11-2, the J call TRBJ2-5; TCRdb gives TRBD2 as the D gene, but with no DNA this cannot be confirmed. Germline values: CDR1 SGHAT, CDR2 FQNNGV. The CDR3 extends over 15 amino acids.

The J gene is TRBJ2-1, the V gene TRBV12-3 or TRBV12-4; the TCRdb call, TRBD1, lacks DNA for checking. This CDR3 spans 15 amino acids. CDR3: CASSLSGGGPNEQFF.

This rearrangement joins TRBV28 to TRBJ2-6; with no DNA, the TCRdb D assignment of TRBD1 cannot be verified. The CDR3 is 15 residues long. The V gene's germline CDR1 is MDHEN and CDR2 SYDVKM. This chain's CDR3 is CASSSQGTGANVLTF.

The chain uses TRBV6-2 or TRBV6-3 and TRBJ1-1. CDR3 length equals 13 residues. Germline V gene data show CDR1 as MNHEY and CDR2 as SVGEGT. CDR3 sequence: CASSYDRNTEAFF.

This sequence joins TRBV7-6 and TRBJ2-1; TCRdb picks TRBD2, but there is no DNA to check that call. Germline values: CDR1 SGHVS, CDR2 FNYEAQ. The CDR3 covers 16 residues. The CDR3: CASSLAPIAGEDEQFF. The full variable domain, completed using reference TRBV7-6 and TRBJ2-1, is GAGVSQSPRYKVTKRGQDVALRCDPISGHVSLYWYRQALGQGPEFLTYFNYEAQQDKSGLPNDRFSAERPEGSISTLTIQRTEQRDSAMYRCASSLAPIAGEDEQFFGPGTRLTVL.

Here the CDR3 reads CASSSQRGSFTDTQYF. The chain combines TRBV27 with TRBJ2-3; TCRdb indicates TRBD2, and absent DNA this call remains unverified. From germline, CDR1 is MNHEY and CDR2 SMNVEV (reference sequence). This CDR3 has 16 amino acids.

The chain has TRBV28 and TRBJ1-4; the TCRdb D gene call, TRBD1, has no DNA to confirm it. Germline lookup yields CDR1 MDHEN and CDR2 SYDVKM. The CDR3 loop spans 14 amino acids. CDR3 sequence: CASSPTGWVEKLFF.

This CDR3 reads CASSSGGYEQYF. The genes are TRBV6-5 and TRBJ2-7; TCRdb selects TRBD2, and the lack of DNA leaves this call unchecked. This CDR3 comprises 12 residues. Germline values: CDR1 MNHEY, CDR2 SVGAGI.

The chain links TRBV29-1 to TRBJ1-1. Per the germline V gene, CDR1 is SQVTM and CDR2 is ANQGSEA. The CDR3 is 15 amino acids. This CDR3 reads CSVEGQAQTNTEAFF. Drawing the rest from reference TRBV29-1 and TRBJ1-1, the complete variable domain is SAVISQKPSRDICQRGTSLTIQCQVDSQVTMMFWYRQQPGQSLTLIATANQGSEATYESGFVIDKFPISRPNLTFSTLTVSNMSPEDSSIYLCSVEGQAQTNTEAFFGQGTRLTVV.

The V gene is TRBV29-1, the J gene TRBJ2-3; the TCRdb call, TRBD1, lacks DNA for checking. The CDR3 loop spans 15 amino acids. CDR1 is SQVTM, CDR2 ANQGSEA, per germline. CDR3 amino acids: CSVEGTGRFTDTQYF.

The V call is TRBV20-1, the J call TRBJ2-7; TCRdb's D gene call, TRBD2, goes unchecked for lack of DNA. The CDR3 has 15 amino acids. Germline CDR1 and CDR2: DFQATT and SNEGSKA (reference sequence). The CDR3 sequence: CSAKMQVPRSYEQYF.

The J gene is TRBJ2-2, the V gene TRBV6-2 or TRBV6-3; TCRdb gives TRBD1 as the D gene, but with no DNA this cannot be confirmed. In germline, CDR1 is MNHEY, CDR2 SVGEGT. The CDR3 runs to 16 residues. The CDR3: CASSTHRGRNTGELFF.

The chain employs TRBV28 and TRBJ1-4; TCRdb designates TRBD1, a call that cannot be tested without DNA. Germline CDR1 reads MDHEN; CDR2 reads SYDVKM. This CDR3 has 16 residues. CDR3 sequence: CASSFLTTGRNEKLFF.

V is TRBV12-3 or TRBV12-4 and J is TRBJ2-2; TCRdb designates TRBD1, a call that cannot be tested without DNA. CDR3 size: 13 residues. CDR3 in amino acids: CASNDRGAGELFF.

Here the CDR3 reads CASRSTSSYEQYF. V gene TRBV28 combines with J gene TRBJ2-7. CDR1 MDHEN and CDR2 SYDVKM come from the germline V gene. CDR3 size: 13 residues.

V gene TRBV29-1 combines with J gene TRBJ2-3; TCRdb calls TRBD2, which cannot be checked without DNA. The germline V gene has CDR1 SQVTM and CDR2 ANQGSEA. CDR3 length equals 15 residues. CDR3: CSVETSGSSADTQYF.